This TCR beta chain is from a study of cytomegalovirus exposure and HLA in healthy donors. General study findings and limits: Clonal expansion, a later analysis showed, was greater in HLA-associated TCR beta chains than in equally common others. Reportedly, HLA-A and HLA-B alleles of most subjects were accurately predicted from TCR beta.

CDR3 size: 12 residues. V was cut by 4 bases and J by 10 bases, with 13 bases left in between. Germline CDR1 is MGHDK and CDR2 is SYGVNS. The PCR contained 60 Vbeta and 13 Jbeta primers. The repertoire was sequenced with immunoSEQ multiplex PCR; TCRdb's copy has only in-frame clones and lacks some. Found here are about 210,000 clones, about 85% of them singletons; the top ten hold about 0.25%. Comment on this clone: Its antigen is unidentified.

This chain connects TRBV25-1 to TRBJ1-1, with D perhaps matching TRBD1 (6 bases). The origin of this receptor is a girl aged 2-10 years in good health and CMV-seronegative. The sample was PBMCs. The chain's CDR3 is CASSVGGRAAFF. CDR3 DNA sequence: TGTGCCAGCAGTGTAGGGGGGAGGGCAGCTTTCTTT.